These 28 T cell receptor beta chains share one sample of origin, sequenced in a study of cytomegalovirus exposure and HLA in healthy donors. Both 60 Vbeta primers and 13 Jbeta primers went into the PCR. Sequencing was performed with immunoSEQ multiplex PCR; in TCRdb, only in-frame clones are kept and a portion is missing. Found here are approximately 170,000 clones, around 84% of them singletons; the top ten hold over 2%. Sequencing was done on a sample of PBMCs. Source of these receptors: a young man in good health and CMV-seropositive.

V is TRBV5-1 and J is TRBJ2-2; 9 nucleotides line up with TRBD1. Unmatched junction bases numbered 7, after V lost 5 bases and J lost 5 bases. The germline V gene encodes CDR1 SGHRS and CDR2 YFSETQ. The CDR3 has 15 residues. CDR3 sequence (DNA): TGCGCCAGCAGTCGGGACAGGGCGCGTACCGGGGAGCTGTTTTTT. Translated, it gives CASSRDRARTGELFF. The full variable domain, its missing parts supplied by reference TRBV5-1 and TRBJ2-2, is KAGVTQTPRYLIKTRGQQVTLSCSPISGHRSVSWYQQTPGQGLQFLFEYFSETQRNKGNFPGRFSGRQFSNSRSEMNVSTLELGDSALYLCASSRDRARTGELFFGEGSRLTVL.

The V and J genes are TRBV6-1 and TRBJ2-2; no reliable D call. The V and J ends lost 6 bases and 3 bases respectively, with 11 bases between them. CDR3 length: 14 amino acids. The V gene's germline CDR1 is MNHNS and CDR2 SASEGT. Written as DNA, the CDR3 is TGTGCCAGCAGCTCCGGGTCTGACACCGGGGAGCTGTTTTTT. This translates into CASSSGSDTGELFF.

The CDR3 bases are TGTGCCTGGAGTGTCAGGGTCTGGGAGACCCAGTACTTC. Protein sequence: CAWSVRVWETQYF. V usage is TRBV30 and J usage is TRBJ2-5; possible D gene TRBD1, 5 bases. The germline gives CDR1 GTSNPN, CDR2 SVGIG (reference sequence). The CDR3 runs to 13 residues. Trimming took 0 bases from V and 5 from J, leaving 10 bases between them.

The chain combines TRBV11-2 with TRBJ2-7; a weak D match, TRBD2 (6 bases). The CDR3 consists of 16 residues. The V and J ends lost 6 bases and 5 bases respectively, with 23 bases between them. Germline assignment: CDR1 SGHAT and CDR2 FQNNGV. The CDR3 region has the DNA TGTGCCAGCAGTCTCCGGGGACTCCTATCAATCGACGAGCAGTACTTC. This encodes CASSLRGLLSIDEQYF. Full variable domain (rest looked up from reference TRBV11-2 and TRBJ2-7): EAGVAQSPRYKIIEKRQSVAFWCNPISGHATLYWYQQILGQGPKLLIQFQNNGVVDDSQLPKDRFSAERLKGVDSTLKIQPAKLEDSAVYLCASSLRGLLSIDEQYFGPGTRLTVT.

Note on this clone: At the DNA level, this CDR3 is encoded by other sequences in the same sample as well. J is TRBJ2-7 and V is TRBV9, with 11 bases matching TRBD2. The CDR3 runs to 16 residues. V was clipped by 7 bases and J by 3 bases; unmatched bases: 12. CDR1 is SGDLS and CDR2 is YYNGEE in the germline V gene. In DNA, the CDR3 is TGTGCCAGCGCATCCGGGACTAGCGGCCTGGGCTACGAGCAGTACTTC. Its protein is CASASGTSGLGYEQYF.

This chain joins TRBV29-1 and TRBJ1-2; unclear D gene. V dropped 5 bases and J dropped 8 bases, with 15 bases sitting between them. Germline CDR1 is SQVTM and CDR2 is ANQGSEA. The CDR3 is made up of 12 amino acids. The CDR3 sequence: CSVSSPTWGYTF. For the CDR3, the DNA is TGCAGCGTTTCCTCCCCGACTTGGGGCTACACCTTC.

The CDR3 reads CASSQYRQGGYEQYV. The CDR3 DNA reads TGCGCCAGCAGTCAATACCGACAGGGGGGCTACGAGCAGTACGTC. The chain employs TRBV23-1 and TRBJ2-7; TRBD1 matches 9 bases. TRBV23-1 counts as an open reading frame of uncertain function. This CDR3 has 15 amino acids. With V trimmed by 1 base and J by 3 bases, 4 bases remained unmatched.

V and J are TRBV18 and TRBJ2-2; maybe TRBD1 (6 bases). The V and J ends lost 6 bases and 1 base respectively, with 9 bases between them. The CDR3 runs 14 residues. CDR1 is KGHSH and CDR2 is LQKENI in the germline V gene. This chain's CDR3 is CASSQGQNTGELFF. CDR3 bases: TGTGCCAGCTCCCAGGGACAGAACACCGGGGAGCTGTTTTTT.

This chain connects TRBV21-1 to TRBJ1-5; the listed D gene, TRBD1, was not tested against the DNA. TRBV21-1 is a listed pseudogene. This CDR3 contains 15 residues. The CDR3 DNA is TGTGCCAGCAGCAAGTGGCAGAATAGCAATCAGCCCCAGCATTTT. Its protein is CASSKWQNSNQPQHF.

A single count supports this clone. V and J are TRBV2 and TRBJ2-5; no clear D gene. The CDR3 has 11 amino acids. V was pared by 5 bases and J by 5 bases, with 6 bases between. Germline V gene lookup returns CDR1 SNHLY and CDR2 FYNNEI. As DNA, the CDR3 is TGTGCCAGCAGTTATAGTGAGACCCAGTACTTC. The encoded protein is CASSYSETQYF.

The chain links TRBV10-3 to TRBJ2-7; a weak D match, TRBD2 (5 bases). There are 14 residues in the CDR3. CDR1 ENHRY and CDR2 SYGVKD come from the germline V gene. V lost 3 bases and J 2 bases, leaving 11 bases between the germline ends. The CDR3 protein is CAISDRGDPYEQYF. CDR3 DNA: TGTGCCATCAGTGACCGGGGTGACCCCTACGAGCAGTACTTC.

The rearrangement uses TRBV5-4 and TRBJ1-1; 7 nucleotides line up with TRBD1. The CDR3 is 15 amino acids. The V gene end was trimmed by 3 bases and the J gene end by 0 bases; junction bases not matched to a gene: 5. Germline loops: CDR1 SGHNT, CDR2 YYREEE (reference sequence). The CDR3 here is CASSSEQGVNTEAFF. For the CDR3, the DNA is TGTGCCAGCAGCTCCGAGCAGGGGGTGAACACTGAAGCTTTCTTT.

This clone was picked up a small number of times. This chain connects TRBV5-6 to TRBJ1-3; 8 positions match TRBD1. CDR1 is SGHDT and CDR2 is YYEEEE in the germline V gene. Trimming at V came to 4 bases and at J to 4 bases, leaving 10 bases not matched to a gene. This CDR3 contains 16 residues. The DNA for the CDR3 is TGTGCCAGCAGCAAGGGCGACAGGGGACGAGGAAACACCATATATTTT. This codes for CASSKGDRGRGNTIYF.

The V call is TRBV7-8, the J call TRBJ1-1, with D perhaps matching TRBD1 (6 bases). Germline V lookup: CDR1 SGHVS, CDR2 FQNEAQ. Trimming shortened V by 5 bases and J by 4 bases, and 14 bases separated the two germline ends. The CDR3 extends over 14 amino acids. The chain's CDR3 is CASSLSGAGTEAFF. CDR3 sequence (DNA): TGTGCCAGCAGCCTTTCAGGGGCAGGCACTGAAGCTTTCTTT. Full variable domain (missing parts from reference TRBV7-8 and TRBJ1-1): GAGVSQSPRYKVAKRGQDVALRCDPISGHVSLFWYQQALGQGPEFLTYFQNEAQLDKSGLPSDRFFAERPEGSVSTLKIQRTQQEDSAVYLCASSLSGAGTEAFFGQGTRLTVV.

The CDR3 coding sequence is TGCGCCAGCAGCTTAATAGCGGGAGTGGGCGAGACCCAGTACTTC. Its translation: CASSLIAGVGETQYF. The chain uses TRBV5-1 and TRBJ2-5, with 9 bases lining up with TRBD2. Germline V gives CDR1 SGHRS, CDR2 YFSETQ. J lost 5 bases, V lost 2 bases, and 7 bases had no gene match. This CDR3 comprises 15 residues.

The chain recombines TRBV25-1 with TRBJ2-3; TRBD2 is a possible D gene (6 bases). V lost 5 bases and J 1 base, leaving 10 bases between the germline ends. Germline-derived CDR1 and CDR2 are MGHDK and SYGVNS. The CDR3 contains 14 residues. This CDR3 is CASSLGLRTDTQYF. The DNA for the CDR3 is TGTGCCAGCAGTTTGGGACTGCGCACAGATACGCAGTATTTT.

DNA of the CDR3: TGTGCCAGCAGCTGGACAGGGTTAGAGACCCAGTACTTC. Residues: CASSWTGLETQYF. This chain uses TRBV11-3 with TRBJ2-5; the match to TRBD1 covers 8 bases. Germline lookup yields CDR1 SGHNT and CDR2 YENEEA. There are 13 residues in the CDR3. Trimming took 4 bases from V and 4 from J; bases not matched to a gene: 2. Looking up the rest from reference TRBV11-3 and TRBJ2-5 gives the full variable domain: EAGVVQSPRYKIIEKKQPVAFWCNPISGHNTLYWYLQNLGQGPELLIRYENEEAVDDSQLPKDRFSAERLKGVDSTLKIQPAELGDSAVYLCASSWTGLETQYFGPGTRLLVL.

The CDR3, as DNA: TGTGCCAGCACCTGGGGGCTAGCGGGAGGGCCATATACGCAGTATTTT. Encoded protein: CASTWGLAGGPYTQYF. The chain has TRBV27 and TRBJ2-3; TRBD2 matches at 12 bases. This CDR3 has 16 residues. Per germline, CDR1 MNHEY and CDR2 SMNVEV (reference sequence). The V segment lost 7 bases and the J segment 7 bases; nucleotides outside the gene matches: 12.

The CDR3: CASSSRAGGQYV. The CDR3 nucleotides read TGTGCCAGCAGTTCTCGGGCGGGAGGGCAGTACGTC. The chain links TRBV27 to TRBJ2-7; TRBD2 matches 8 bases. Per germline, CDR1 MNHEY and CDR2 SMNVEV (reference sequence). This CDR3 comprises 12 residues. With 4 bases clipped from V and 9 bases from J, the junction kept 5 bases outside the gene matches.

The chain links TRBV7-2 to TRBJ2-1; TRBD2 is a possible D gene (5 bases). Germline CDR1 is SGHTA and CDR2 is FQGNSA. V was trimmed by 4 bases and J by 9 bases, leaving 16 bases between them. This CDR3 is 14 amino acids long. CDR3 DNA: TGTGCCAGCAGCTCCCTTTGGGGAGTGAGTGAGCAGTTCTTC. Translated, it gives CASSSLWGVSEQFF.

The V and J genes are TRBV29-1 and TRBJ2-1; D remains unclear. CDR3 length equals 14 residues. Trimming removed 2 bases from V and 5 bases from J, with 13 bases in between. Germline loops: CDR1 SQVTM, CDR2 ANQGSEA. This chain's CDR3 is CSVENPEAHNEQFF. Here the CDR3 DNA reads TGCAGCGTTGAAAACCCCGAAGCACACAATGAGCAGTTCTTC.

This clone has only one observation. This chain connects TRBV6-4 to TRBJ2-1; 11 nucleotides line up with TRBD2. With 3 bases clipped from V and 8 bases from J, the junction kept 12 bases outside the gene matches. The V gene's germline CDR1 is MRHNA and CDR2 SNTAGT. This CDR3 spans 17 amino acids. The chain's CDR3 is CASSEGSGRVSVHEQFF. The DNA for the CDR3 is TGTGCCAGCAGTGAAGGTAGCGGGAGGGTCTCGGTGCATGAGCAGTTCTTC.

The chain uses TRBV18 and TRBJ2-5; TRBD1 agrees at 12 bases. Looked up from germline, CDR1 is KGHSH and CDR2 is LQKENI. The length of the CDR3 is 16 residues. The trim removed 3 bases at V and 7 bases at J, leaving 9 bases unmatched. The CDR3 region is CASSPQGQGAPGTQYF. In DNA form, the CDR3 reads TGTGCCAGCTCACCGCAGGGACAGGGGGCCCCGGGGACCCAGTACTTC.

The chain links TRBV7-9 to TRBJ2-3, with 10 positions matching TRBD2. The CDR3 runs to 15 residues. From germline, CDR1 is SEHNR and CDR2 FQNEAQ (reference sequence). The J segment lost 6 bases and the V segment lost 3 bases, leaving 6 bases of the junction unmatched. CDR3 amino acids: CASSLGSGRVDTQYF. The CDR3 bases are TGTGCCAGCAGCTTGGGGAGCGGGAGGGTCGATACGCAGTATTTT. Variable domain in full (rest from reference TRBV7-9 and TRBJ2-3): DTGVSQNPRHKITKRGQNVTFRCDPISEHNRLYWYRQTLGQGPEFLTYFQNEAQLEKSRLLSDRFSAERPKGSFSTLEIQRTEQGDSAMYLCASSLGSGRVDTQYFGPGTRLTVL.

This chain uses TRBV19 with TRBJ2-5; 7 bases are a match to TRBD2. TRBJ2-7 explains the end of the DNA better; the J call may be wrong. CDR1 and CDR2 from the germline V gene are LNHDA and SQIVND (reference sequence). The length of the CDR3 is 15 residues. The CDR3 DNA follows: TGTGCCAGTACCCCCCGTTGGGGGGGATACTACGAGCAGTACTTC. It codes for CASTPRWGGYYEQYF.

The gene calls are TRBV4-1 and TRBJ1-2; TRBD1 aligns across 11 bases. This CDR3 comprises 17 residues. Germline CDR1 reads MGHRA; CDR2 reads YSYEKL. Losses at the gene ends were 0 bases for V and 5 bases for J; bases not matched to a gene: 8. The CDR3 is CASSQDWSGTGGYGYTF. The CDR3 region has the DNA TGCGCCAGCAGCCAAGATTGGTCTGGGACAGGGGGGTATGGCTACACCTTC.

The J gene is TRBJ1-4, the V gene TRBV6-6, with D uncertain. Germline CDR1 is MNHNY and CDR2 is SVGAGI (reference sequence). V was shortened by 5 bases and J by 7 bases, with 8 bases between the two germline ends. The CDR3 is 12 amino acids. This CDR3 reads CASSGEGEKLFF. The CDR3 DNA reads TGTGCCAGCAGTGGCGAGGGTGAAAAACTGTTTTTT.

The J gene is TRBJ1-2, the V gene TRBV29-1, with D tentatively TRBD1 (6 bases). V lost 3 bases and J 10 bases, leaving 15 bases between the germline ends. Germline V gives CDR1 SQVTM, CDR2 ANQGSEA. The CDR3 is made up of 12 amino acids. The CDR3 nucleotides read TGCAGCGTTGACACAGGGTCCATCGCCTACACCTTC. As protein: CSVDTGSIAYTF.